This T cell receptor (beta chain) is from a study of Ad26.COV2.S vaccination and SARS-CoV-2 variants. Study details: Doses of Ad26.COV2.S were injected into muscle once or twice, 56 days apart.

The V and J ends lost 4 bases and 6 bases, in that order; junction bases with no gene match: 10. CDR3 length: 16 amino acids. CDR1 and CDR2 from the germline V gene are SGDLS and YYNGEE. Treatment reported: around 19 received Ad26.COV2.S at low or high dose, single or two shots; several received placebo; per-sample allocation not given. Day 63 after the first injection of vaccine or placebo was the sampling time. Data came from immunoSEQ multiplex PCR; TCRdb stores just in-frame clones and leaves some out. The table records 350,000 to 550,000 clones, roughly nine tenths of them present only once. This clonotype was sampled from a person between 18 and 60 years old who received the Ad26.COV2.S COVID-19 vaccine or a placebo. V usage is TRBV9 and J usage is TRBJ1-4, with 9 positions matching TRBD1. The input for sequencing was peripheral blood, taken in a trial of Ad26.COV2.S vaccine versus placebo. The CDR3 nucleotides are TGTGCCAGCAGCCCCACCGACAGGGGGGTAGATGAAAAACTGTTTTTT. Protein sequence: CASSPTDRGVDEKLFF. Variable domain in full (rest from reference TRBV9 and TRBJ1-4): DSGVTQTPKHLITATGQRVTLRCSPRSGDLSVYWYQQSLDQGLQFLIQYYNGEERAKGNILERFSAQQFPDLHSELNLSSLELGDSALYFCASSPTDRGVDEKLFFGSGTQLSVL.